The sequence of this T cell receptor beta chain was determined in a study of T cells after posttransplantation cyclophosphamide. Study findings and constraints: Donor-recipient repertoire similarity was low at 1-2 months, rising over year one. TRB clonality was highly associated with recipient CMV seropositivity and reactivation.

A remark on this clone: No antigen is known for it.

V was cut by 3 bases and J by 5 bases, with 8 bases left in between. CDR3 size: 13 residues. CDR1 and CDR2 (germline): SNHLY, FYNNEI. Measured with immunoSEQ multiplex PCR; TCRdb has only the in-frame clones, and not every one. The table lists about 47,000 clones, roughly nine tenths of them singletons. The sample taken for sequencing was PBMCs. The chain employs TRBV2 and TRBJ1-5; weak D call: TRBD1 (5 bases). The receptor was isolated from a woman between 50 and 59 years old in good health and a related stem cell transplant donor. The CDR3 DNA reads TGTGCCAGCAGTGAGGGGCGCGATCAGCCCCAGCATTTT. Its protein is CASSEGRDQPQHF.